This TCR beta chain was identified during a study of blood T cell repertoires in COVID-19. Using immunoSEQ multiplex PCR, the repertoire was profiled, and TCRdb retains in-frame clones only, with some absent. The data contain 140,000 to 150,000 clones, roughly 88% of them singletons. The source of this sequence is a woman aged 30 to 39 with acute COVID-19. The sample consisted of PBMCs or T cells enriched from blood (not recorded which).

CDR3 nucleotides: TGTGCCAGCAGTCTAGCGGGAGGTGCTTCGCTACTTTACGAGCAGTACTTC. Residues: CASSLAGGASLLYEQYF. The chain combines TRBV2 with TRBJ2-7; the match to TRBD2 covers 11 bases. The CDR3 extends over 17 amino acids. Germline V gene data show CDR1 as SNHLY and CDR2 as FYNNEI. V gave up 5 bases and J gave up 4 bases; unmatched junction bases: 13.